Each of the 13 T cell receptor beta chains below was sequenced from the same sample in a study of shared clonotypes between healthy human individuals. Clones were read by immunoSEQ multiplex PCR, and TCRdb kept only the in-frame ones, dropping some. The repertoire has roughly 1,500,000 clones, around 98.5% of them found once; the top ten carry around 0.38%. Material for sequencing was naive CD4+ T cells sorted from blood. The sample's subset: CD45RA+ positively selected. The receptor set was obtained from a man aged 25 to 45 in good health.

The sample holds a few counts of this clone. The chain is built from TRBV4-1 and TRBJ1-5; possibly TRBD1 for D (5 bases). Germline CDR1 and CDR2: MGHRA and YSYEKL. V lost 0 bases and J 4 bases, leaving 13 bases between the germline ends. The CDR3 has 16 amino acids. In nucleotides, the CDR3 is TGCGCCAGCAGCCAAGAGGGGGGAATGCGGAATCAGCCCCAGCATTTT. It specifies CASSQEGGMRNQPQHF.

To note about this clone: A junction boundary mismatches the germline segment, possibly from a read error. The J gene is TRBJ2-1, the V gene TRBV7-7; TRBD2 is a possible D gene (6 bases). CDR1 SSHAT and CDR2 FNYEAQ come from the germline V gene (reference sequence). The CDR3 is 15 residues long. The CDR3 region is CASSPAGGPYNEQFF. The CDR3 bases are TGTGCTAGCAGCCCAGCGGGTGGCCCATACAATGAGCAGTTCTTC.

The chain couples TRBV6-5 to TRBJ2-7; D is ambiguous. CDR1 and CDR2 from the germline V gene are MNHEY and SVGAGI. The CDR3 is 14 amino acids. The V end lost 4 bases, the J end lost 0 bases, and 10 bases lay between the germline ends. The CDR3 region has the DNA TGTGCCAGCAGTTGGAGTGCGGACTCCTACGAGCAGTACTTC. As protein: CASSWSADSYEQYF.

With respect to this clone: The sample has other DNA sequences that encode this CDR3 too. The rearrangement uses TRBV7-3 and TRBJ2-2; 12 bases fit TRBD2. Germline loops: CDR1 SGHTA, CDR2 FQGTGA. The CDR3 sequence is 15 residues long. V shed 5 bases, J shed 5 bases, and the junction held 3 bases outside the gene matches. CDR3 protein: CASSLGLAGTGELFF. Written as DNA, the CDR3 is TGTGCCAGCAGCCTCGGACTAGCGGGGACCGGGGAGCTGTTTTTT.

The genes are TRBV10-2 and TRBJ2-7; the D gene is possibly TRBD2 (7 bases). The CDR3 consists of 15 residues. Trimming removed 3 bases at V and 7 bases at J, with 19 bases between. The germline V gene has CDR1 WSHSY and CDR2 SAAADI. Here the CDR3 DNA reads TGCGCCAGCAGTGATTCGGGGGGCGCAGGGAGGGAGCAGTACTTC. Translated, it gives CASSDSGGAGREQYF.

The chain uses TRBV28 and TRBJ2-7; 11 bases line up with TRBD2. V dropped 6 bases and J dropped 3; count of bases not matched to a gene: 7. There are 15 residues in the CDR3. Per germline, CDR1 MDHEN and CDR2 SYDVKM. The CDR3 loop is CASRIPLAGVYEQYF. The CDR3 bases are TGTGCCAGCAGAATACCACTAGCGGGAGTCTACGAGCAGTACTTC.

This clone was detected once. This sequence joins TRBV9 and TRBJ1-1; TRBD1 might be the D (5 bases). V was pared by 0 bases and J by 7 bases, with 13 bases between. CDR3 length: 14 residues. Germline CDR1 reads SGDLS; CDR2 reads YYNGEE. The CDR3 bases are TGTGCCAGCAGCGTAGTGGACACTCAAAATGAAGCTTTCTTT. Amino acid sequence: CASSVVDTQNEAFF. The whole variable domain, remainder taken from reference TRBV9 and TRBJ1-1, is DSGVTQTPKHLITATGQRVTLRCSPRSGDLSVYWYQQSLDQGLQFLIQYYNGEERAKGNILERFSAQQFPDLHSELNLSSLELGDSALYFCASSVVDTQNEAFFGQGTRLTVV.

Regarding this clone: Other nucleotide sequences in the sample specify the same CDR3. The CDR3 spells CASSQGRTYEQYF. CDR3 in DNA: TGTGCCAGCAGCCAAGGACGGACCTACGAGCAGTACTTC. This chain connects TRBV14 to TRBJ2-7; D unclear. The V and J ends lost 1 base and 2 bases respectively, with 6 bases between them. The CDR3 is made up of 13 amino acids. CDR1 and CDR2 from the germline V gene are SGHDN and FVKESK. The complete variable domain, with remaining parts taken from reference TRBV14 and TRBJ2-7, reads EAGVTQFPSHSVIEKGQTVTLRCDPISGHDNLYWYRRVMGKEIKFLLHFVKESKQDESGMPNNRFLAERTGGTYSTLKVQPAELEDSGVYFCASSQGRTYEQYFGPGTRLTVT.

This clone was seen only once. This chain connects TRBV4-2 to TRBJ2-1, with 7 bases lining up with TRBD1. CDR1 LGHNA and CDR2 YNFKEQ come from the germline V gene. V lost 3 bases and J lost 1; bases outside the gene matches: 12. CDR3 length: 18 amino acids. The CDR3 DNA reads TGTGCCAGCAGCCACTCTGTGTCTAGGGACAGATCCTACAATGAGCAGTTCTTC. Its protein is CASSHSVSRDRSYNEQFF.

The chain combines TRBV7-8 with TRBJ1-5, with D possibly being TRBD1 (6 bases). V was trimmed by 5 bases and J by 6 bases, leaving 14 bases between them. The CDR3 has 14 amino acids. Germline-derived CDR1 and CDR2 are SGHVS and FQNEAQ. The CDR3 nucleotides read TGTGCCAGCAGCCAGGGGCAGGGGAGTCAGCCCCAGCATTTT. As protein: CASSQGQGSQPQHF.

This chain connects TRBV7-6 to TRBJ1-1, with D uncertain. The germline gives CDR1 SGHVS, CDR2 FNYEAQ. The CDR3 spans 15 residues. V lost 5 bases, J lost 1 base, and 14 bases lay in between. CDR3 amino acids: CASSDGRVPNTEAFF. For the CDR3, the DNA is TGTGCCAGCAGCGACGGACGGGTTCCGAACACTGAAGCTTTCTTT.

The chain recombines TRBV28 with TRBJ2-1, with 7 positions matching TRBD2. This CDR3 region has 15 residues. Germline V gives CDR1 MDHEN, CDR2 SYDVKM. V lost 7 bases, J lost 6 bases, and 12 bases stayed unmatched. CDR3 sequence: CASISVGRGSNEQFF. CDR3 DNA sequence: TGTGCCAGCATAAGTGTGGGGAGGGGAAGCAATGAGCAGTTCTTC.

The V gene is TRBV4-2, the J gene TRBJ2-7, with D perhaps TRBD1 or TRBD2 (5 bases each). Per germline, CDR1 LGHNA and CDR2 YNFKEQ. The CDR3 runs to 17 residues. V gave up 0 bases and J gave up 5 bases, with 20 bases separating them. The CDR3 nucleotides read TGTGCCAGCAGCCAAGATTCCGGGGACGCAAAAACGGACGAGCAGTACTTC. This gives the protein CASSQDSGDAKTDEQYF.